This passage covers 22 T cell receptor beta chains from one sample sequenced in a study of cytomegalovirus exposure and HLA in healthy donors. The PCR used 60 Vbeta and 13 Jbeta primers. Produced via immunoSEQ multiplex PCR; TCRdb's table is partial and in-frame only. The table has some 140,000 clones, 80% seen once. Source material: PBMCs. All receptors come from a male donor in good health and CMV-seropositive.

The chain employs TRBV4-1 and TRBJ1-1, with D possibly being TRBD1 (5 bases). Germline assignment: CDR1 MGHRA and CDR2 YSYEKL. CDR3 length equals 16 residues. V lost 1 base and J 1 base, leaving 13 bases between the germline ends. DNA for the CDR3: TGCGCCAGCAGCCAAGCGAAGGGGACTCCGAACACTGAAGCTTTCTTT. Its translation is CASSQAKGTPNTEAFF.

This clone showed up just once. The chain employs TRBV25-1 and TRBJ2-7, with TRBD2 matching 7 bases. Per germline, CDR1 MGHDK and CDR2 SYGVNS. Trimming cost V 10 bases and J 2 bases; bases outside gene matches: 8. The CDR3 has 13 amino acids. CDR3 in DNA: TGTGCCACGGGTCGGCTAGCGGCCTACGAGCAGTACTTC. It specifies CATGRLAAYEQYF.

The V call is TRBV28, the J call TRBJ2-7; D is undetermined. The CDR3 is 14 amino acids. Trimming took off 5 bases at V and 6 bases at J, with 17 bases between the two ends. Germline V gives CDR1 MDHEN, CDR2 SYDVKM. CDR3 region: CASSKLLDWAEQYF. CDR3 in DNA: TGTGCCAGCAGTAAGCTCCTTGATTGGGCCGAGCAGTACTTC.

This chain uses TRBV19 with TRBJ2-1; TRBD2 is a possible D gene (6 bases). The V and J ends lost 0 bases and 0 bases respectively, with 9 bases between them. Looked up from germline, CDR1 is LNHDA and CDR2 is SQIVND (reference sequence). The CDR3 sequence is 16 residues long. CDR3 in amino acids: CASSIDSGGSYNEQFF. The CDR3 nucleotides read TGTGCCAGTAGTATAGATTCCGGGGGCTCCTACAATGAGCAGTTCTTC.

V is TRBV18 and J is TRBJ2-7; 7 nucleotides agree with TRBD2. Germline CDR1 is KGHSH and CDR2 is LQKENI. V shed 3 bases, J shed 2 bases, and the junction held 10 bases outside the gene matches. The CDR3 is made up of 16 amino acids. The CDR3 sequence: CASSPRGVQDAYEQYF. As DNA, the CDR3 is TGTGCCAGCTCACCTCGGGGGGTACAGGATGCCTACGAGCAGTACTTC. The full variable domain, rest sourced from reference TRBV18 and TRBJ2-7, is NAGVMQNPRHLVRRRGQEARLRCSPMKGHSHVYWYRQLPEEGLKFMVYLQKENIIDESGMPKERFSAEFPKEGPSILRIQQVVRGDSAAYFCASSPRGVQDAYEQYFGPGTRLTVT.

CDR3 protein: CASSPLNSITDTQYF. CDR3 nucleotides: TGTGCCAGCAGCCCGCTAAACTCTATCACAGATACGCAGTATTTT. The chain is built from TRBV11-2 and TRBJ2-3; no reliable D call. Trimming shortened V by 5 bases and J by 2 bases, and 14 bases separated the two germline ends. CDR3 length: 15 amino acids. Germline V lookup: CDR1 SGHAT, CDR2 FQNNGV.

The V and J genes are TRBV14 and TRBJ2-3, with 10 nucleotides matching TRBD2. With 2 bases clipped from V and 4 bases from J, the junction kept 6 bases outside the gene matches. This CDR3 is 16 amino acids long. In germline, CDR1 is SGHDN, CDR2 FVKESK. The CDR3 DNA reads TGTGCCAGCAGCCAACTACCTAGCGGGAGTGCAGATACGCAGTATTTT. It translates to CASSQLPSGSADTQYF.

Only one count was recorded for this clone. The V call is TRBV7-2, the J call TRBJ2-5, with 8 bases identical to TRBD2. In germline, CDR1 is SGHTA, CDR2 FQGNSA. The CDR3 loop spans 17 amino acids. V dropped 5 bases and J dropped 5; count of bases not matched to a gene: 16. The CDR3 reads CASSDILAARERETQYF. The DNA of the CDR3 is TGTGCCAGCAGCGATATACTAGCGGCACGGGAAAGGGAGACCCAGTACTTC.

This chain joins TRBV6-1 and TRBJ1-1; D perhaps matches TRBD1 (5 bases). This CDR3 comprises 12 residues. Germline loops: CDR1 MNHNS, CDR2 SASEGT. The CDR3 region is CAAGGRNTEAFF. The CDR3, as DNA: TGTGCAGCGGGGGGGAGAAACACTGAAGCTTTCTTT.

In DNA form, the CDR3 reads TGTGCCAGCTCACAAGGACAGGGTTGGGGTGAAAAACTGTTTTTT. Its protein is CASSQGQGWGEKLFF. V is TRBV18 and J is TRBJ1-4; the match to TRBD1 covers 8 bases. This CDR3 has 15 residues. In germline, CDR1 is KGHSH, CDR2 LQKENI. V lost 4 bases and J lost 7; bases outside the gene matches: 8.

The chain carries TRBV11-2 and TRBJ2-5; 11 bases map to TRBD2. Unmatched junction bases numbered 15, after V lost 1 base and J lost 5 bases. The germline V gene encodes CDR1 SGHAT and CDR2 FQNNGV. The CDR3 is 19 amino acids. The CDR3 DNA reads TGTGCCAGCAGCTTAGGAGTCAAAATAGCGGGGGGGCAGGCGGAGACCCAGTACTTC. Encoded protein: CASSLGVKIAGGQAETQYF.

The chain employs TRBV5-1 and TRBJ2-2; D is unclear. The ends were cut back, 0 bases at V and 1 base at J, with 7 bases in the middle. This CDR3 comprises 15 residues. CDR1 SGHRS and CDR2 YFSETQ come from the germline V gene. CDR3 region: CASSLGSGNTGELFF. CDR3 in DNA: TGCGCCAGCAGCTTGGGATCAGGGAACACCGGGGAGCTGTTTTTT.

The chain carries TRBV25-1 and TRBJ2-1, with TRBD2 matching over 15 bases. The CDR3 is made up of 17 amino acids. Per germline, CDR1 MGHDK and CDR2 SYGVNS. The V and J ends lost 8 bases and 2 bases, in that order; junction bases with no gene match: 7. Here the CDR3 DNA reads TGTGCCAGCGCCCTGGGACTAGCGGGGGGCGCCTACAATGAGCAGTTCTTC. Translating it yields CASALGLAGGAYNEQFF. Using reference TRBV25-1 and TRBJ2-1 for the parts outside the CDR3, the full variable domain is EADIYQTPRYLVIGTGKKITLECSQTMGHDKMYWYQQDPGMELHLIHYSYGVNSTEKGDLSSESTVSRIRTEHFPLTLESARPSHTSQYLCASALGLAGGAYNEQFFGPGTRLTVL.

The rearrangement joins TRBV19 to TRBJ1-1; tentatively, D is TRBD1 (5 bases). Germline V gene sequence: CDR1 LNHDA, CDR2 SQIVND (reference sequence). The ends were cut back, 3 bases at V and 8 bases at J, with 16 bases in the middle. This CDR3 region has 14 residues. The CDR3 region has the DNA TGTGCCAGTAGTATTCGGTCGCAGGGAACAGAAGCTTTCTTT. It encodes CASSIRSQGTEAFF.

This sequence joins TRBV19 and TRBJ2-1; 7 bases align to TRBD2. The V gene's germline CDR1 is LNHDA and CDR2 SQIVND (reference sequence). The CDR3 is 15 amino acids. V shed 2 bases and J 15 bases; nucleotides not matched to a gene: 16. The CDR3 coding sequence is TGTGCCAGTAGTATACGGGGGGAAAGGATGGGATTACCGTTCTTC. Translating it yields CASSIRGERMGLPFF.

The gene calls are TRBV7-3 and TRBJ2-7; TRBD2 matches 8 bases. Germline CDR1 SGHTA, CDR2 FQGTGA. V was clipped by 5 bases and J by 1 base; unmatched bases: 10. The CDR3 is 16 amino acids. The CDR3 bases are TGTGCCAGCAGCCTTCGAGCGGGGGCCGATTCCTACGAGCAGTACTTC. It is translated as CASSLRAGADSYEQYF.

The chain links TRBV11-3 to TRBJ2-5; 11 bases agree with TRBD2. This CDR3 has 17 amino acids. Unmatched junction bases numbered 8, after V lost 3 bases and J lost 2 bases. Per the germline V gene, CDR1 is SGHNT and CDR2 is YENEEA. This chain's CDR3 is CASSLYVASGGQETQYF. Here the CDR3 DNA reads TGTGCCAGCAGCTTGTATGTGGCTAGCGGGGGGCAAGAGACCCAGTACTTC.

V gene TRBV6-5 combines with J gene TRBJ2-7, with D perhaps matching TRBD1 (6 bases). The CDR3 length is 15 residues. The germline CDR1 and CDR2 sequences are MNHEY and SVGAGI. The germline V and J ends were trimmed by 6 bases and 6 bases, with 21 bases remaining between them. This CDR3 is CASRRTDNWLTEQYF. Here the CDR3 DNA reads TGTGCCAGCAGGCGGACAGACAACTGGCTTACCGAGCAGTACTTC.

The chain is built from TRBV7-2 and TRBJ2-3; perhaps TRBD2 as D (6 bases). The ends were cut back, 2 bases at V and 1 base at J, with 7 bases in the middle. CDR3 length: 14 residues. CDR1 SGHTA and CDR2 FQGNSA come from the germline V gene. The CDR3 loop is CASSLQRGTDTQYF. CDR3 sequence (DNA): TGTGCCAGCAGCTTACAGCGGGGCACAGATACGCAGTATTTT.

The chain links TRBV7-9 to TRBJ1-4; tentatively, D is TRBD1 (5 bases). CDR1 SEHNR and CDR2 FQNEAQ come from the germline V gene (reference sequence). V was trimmed by 3 bases and J by 0 bases, leaving 11 bases between them. This CDR3 comprises 16 residues. Written as DNA, the CDR3 is TGTGCCAGCAGCTTGGGACTCACACCAACTAATGAAAAACTGTTTTTT. This gives the protein CASSLGLTPTNEKLFF.

The chain is built from TRBV7-9 and TRBJ2-6; 9 bases agree with TRBD1. V lost 5 bases and J lost 1; bases outside the gene matches: 6. In germline, CDR1 is SEHNR, CDR2 FQNEAQ (reference sequence). This CDR3 is 17 amino acids long. CDR3 residues: CASSPRTGESGANVLTF. CDR3 in DNA: TGTGCCAGCAGCCCACGGACAGGGGAGTCTGGGGCCAACGTCCTGACTTTC.

The chain has TRBV28 and TRBJ2-7, with unresolved D. Germline values: CDR1 MDHEN, CDR2 SYDVKM. The CDR3 totals 11 residues. V gave up 6 bases and J gave up 0 bases, with 3 bases separating them. CDR3 nucleotides: TGTGCCAGCAGCATCTCCTACGAGCAGTACTTC. Translating it yields CASSISYEQYF.